The 14 T cell receptor beta chains in this list originate from one sample, sequenced in a study of blood T cell repertoires in COVID-19. Measured with immunoSEQ multiplex PCR; TCRdb has only the in-frame clones, and not every one. The table includes some 99,000 clones, around four fifths detected once. The sample comprised peripheral blood. The receptors derive from a woman aged 55-69 years with acute or convalescent COVID-19.

This chain links TRBV9 with TRBJ2-7, with 9 bases matching TRBD1. The CDR3 covers 14 residues. The trim removed 2 bases at V and 5 bases at J, leaving 5 bases unmatched. Germline V CDR1 and CDR2: SGDLS, YYNGEE. The DNA for the CDR3 is TGTGCCAGCAGCGTTGGGACAGGGATCGACGAGCAGTACTTC. Residues: CASSVGTGIDEQYF.

The rearrangement links TRBV28 to TRBJ1-2; 8 nucleotides align to TRBD1. The CDR3 covers 15 residues. Germline CDR1 is MDHEN and CDR2 is SYDVKM. V was clipped by 3 bases and J by 14 bases; unmatched bases: 17. The CDR3 DNA reads as TGTGCCAGCAGTTTCCGGACAGGGCTTAGACGGCTCGATACCTTC. It yields the protein CASSFRTGLRRLDTF.

The chain uses TRBV18 and TRBJ2-3; 7 nucleotides agree with TRBD2. With 3 bases clipped from V and 3 bases from J, the junction kept 3 bases outside the gene matches. The germline CDR1 and CDR2 sequences are KGHSH and LQKENI. The CDR3 contains 14 residues. Written as DNA, the CDR3 is TGTGCCAGCTCACCTCAGCGGGATACAGATACGCAGTATTTT. It specifies CASSPQRDTDTQYF.

The chain carries TRBV5-1 and TRBJ1-1, with TRBD1 identical over 9 bases. Unmatched junction bases numbered 6, after V lost 4 bases and J lost 2 bases. The germline CDR1 and CDR2 sequences are SGHRS and YFSETQ. The CDR3 contains 15 residues. Here the CDR3 DNA reads TGCGCCAGCAGCCGCATGACAGGGGGAAACACTGAAGCTTTCTTT. This codes for CASSRMTGGNTEAFF. Supplemented by reference TRBV5-1 and TRBJ1-1, the full variable domain reads KAGVTQTPRYLIKTRGQQVTLSCSPISGHRSVSWYQQTPGQGLQFLFEYFSETQRNKGNFPGRFSGRQFSNSRSEMNVSTLELGDSALYLCASSRMTGGNTEAFFGQGTRLTVV.

V gene TRBV28 combines with J gene TRBJ1-2; D not resolved. The CDR3 has 15 amino acids. Germline V gene lookup returns CDR1 MDHEN and CDR2 SYDVKM. V was clipped by 3 bases and J by 4 bases, with 15 bases between them. The CDR3 sequence: CASSLRRVAPYGYTF. The CDR3 DNA is TGTGCCAGCAGTTTGCGCCGAGTAGCCCCCTATGGCTACACCTTC.

The rearrangement links TRBV5-1 to TRBJ1-5; D is perhaps TRBD1 (6 bases). The CDR3 is made up of 14 amino acids. Germline loops: CDR1 SGHRS, CDR2 YFSETQ. Trimming took off 3 bases at V and 5 bases at J, with 12 bases between the two ends. CDR3 in amino acids: CASSWGGPHQPQHF. The CDR3 DNA sequence: TGCGCCAGCAGCTGGGGGGGCCCTCATCAGCCCCAGCATTTT. The entire variable domain, with the rest obtained from reference TRBV5-1 and TRBJ1-5, is as follows: KAGVTQTPRYLIKTRGQQVTLSCSPISGHRSVSWYQQTPGQGLQFLFEYFSETQRNKGNFPGRFSGRQFSNSRSEMNVSTLELGDSALYLCASSWGGPHQPQHFGDGTRLSIL.

The chain links TRBV18 to TRBJ2-3, with D tentatively TRBD1 (5 bases). The CDR3 sequence is 14 residues long. Deletions cut 3 bases from V and 3 bases from J, with 10 bases between. Germline loops: CDR1 KGHSH, CDR2 LQKENI. For the CDR3, the DNA is TGTGCCAGCTCACCGGGGCGTGGGACAGATACGCAGTATTTT. Its protein product is CASSPGRGTDTQYF.

The gene calls are TRBV2 and TRBJ1-1; 8 positions match TRBD1. V trimming: 3 bases; J trimming: 10 bases; junction bases outside the gene matches: 13. Germline V lookup: CDR1 SNHLY, CDR2 FYNNEI. CDR3 size: 15 residues. Here the CDR3 reads CASSERHPRQGLAFF. Written as DNA, the CDR3 is TGTGCCAGCAGTGAGAGACATCCCAGACAGGGGCTAGCTTTCTTT. Using reference TRBV2 and TRBJ1-1 for the parts outside the CDR3, the full variable domain is EPEVTQTPSHQVTQMGQEVILRCVPISNHLYFYWYRQILGQKVEFLVSFYNNEISEKSEIFDDQFSVERPDGSNFTLKIRSTKLEDSAMYFCASSERHPRQGLAFFGQGTRLTVV.

This clone has just one count. The chain carries TRBV27 and TRBJ2-1; the D is unclear. This CDR3 contains 15 residues. CDR1 MNHEY and CDR2 SMNVEV come from the germline V gene (reference sequence). V shed 5 bases and J shed 4 bases, with 15 bases lying between them. CDR3 amino acids: CASSPTDWVYNEQFF. The DNA of the CDR3 is TGTGCCAGCAGTCCCACCGACTGGGTTTACAATGAGCAGTTCTTC.

The gene calls are TRBV5-1 and TRBJ1-5; the match to TRBD1 covers 8 bases. V trimming: 4 bases; J trimming: 1 base; junction bases outside the gene matches: 7. CDR1 and CDR2 from the germline V gene are SGHRS and YFSETQ. This CDR3 has 16 amino acids. The CDR3: CASSLGQAGSNQPQHF. The CDR3 region has the DNA TGCGCCAGCAGCCTGGGACAGGCTGGGAGCAATCAGCCCCAGCATTTT.

The V and J genes are TRBV28 and TRBJ1-1; D is possibly TRBD1 (6 bases). This CDR3 region has 15 residues. V gave up 4 bases and J gave up 7 bases, with 19 bases separating them. Germline lookup yields CDR1 MDHEN and CDR2 SYDVKM. This CDR3 is CASSYYGGRGSEAFF. The CDR3 DNA reads as TGTGCCAGCAGTTATTACGGGGGGCGAGGGAGTGAAGCTTTCTTT.

The V call is TRBV6-5, the J call TRBJ1-2; D gene ambiguous. In germline, CDR1 is MNHEY, CDR2 SVGAGI. The CDR3 sequence is 15 residues long. Trimming stripped 7 bases from V and 7 bases from J, with 22 bases between. CDR3 bases: TGTGCCAGCACCCCCCGCGGGGATGGGTGGAGTGGCTACACCTTC. It codes for CASTPRGDGWSGYTF.

This chain uses TRBV9 with TRBJ2-7; TRBD1 might be the D (6 bases). V was pared by 4 bases and J by 7 bases, with 18 bases between. Germline V gives CDR1 SGDLS, CDR2 YYNGEE. This CDR3 has 14 amino acids. The CDR3 DNA sequence: TGTGCCAGCAGCCGAGACCCCCAGGGGCGTGAGCAGTACTTC. This gives the protein CASSRDPQGREQYF. Drawing the rest from reference TRBV9 and TRBJ2-7, the complete variable domain is DSGVTQTPKHLITATGQRVTLRCSPRSGDLSVYWYQQSLDQGLQFLIQYYNGEERAKGNILERFSAQQFPDLHSELNLSSLELGDSALYFCASSRDPQGREQYFGPGTRLTVT.

The CDR3 region has the DNA TGTGCCAGCAGCCAGACTAGCGGGAGCTACAATGAGCAGTTCTTC. Protein sequence: CASSQTSGSYNEQFF. The V call is TRBV6-5, the J call TRBJ2-1, with 12 bases aligning to TRBD2. Trimming removed 6 bases from V and 3 bases from J; junction bases left unmatched: 3. The germline V gene has CDR1 MNHEY and CDR2 SVGAGI. This CDR3 is 15 amino acids long.